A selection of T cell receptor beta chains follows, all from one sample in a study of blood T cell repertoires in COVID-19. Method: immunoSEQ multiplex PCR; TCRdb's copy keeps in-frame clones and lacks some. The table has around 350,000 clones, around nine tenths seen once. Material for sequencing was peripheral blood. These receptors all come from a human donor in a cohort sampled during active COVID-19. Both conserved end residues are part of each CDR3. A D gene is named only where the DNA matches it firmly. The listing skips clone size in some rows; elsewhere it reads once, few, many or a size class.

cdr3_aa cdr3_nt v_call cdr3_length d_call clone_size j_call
CASSESRVGSGRTIQYF TGCGCCAGCAGTGAGTCGCGGGTAGGATCCGGTCGGACCATTCAGTACTTC TRBV10-1 17 - - TRBJ2-4
CASSLGAETRHTGELFF TGTGCCAGCAGCTTGGGAGCTGAGACTCGTCACACCGGGGAGCTGTTTTTT TRBV7-9 17 - - TRBJ2-2
CASSADRSTQETQYF TGTGCCAGCAGCGCCGACAGGAGTACCCAAGAGACCCAGTACTTC TRBV5-4 15 - - TRBJ2-5
CASSLYGTEYGYTF TGTGCCAGCAGTTTATATGGGACAGAGTATGGCTACACCTTC TRBV6-2/TRBV6-3 14 TRBD1 few TRBJ1-2
CASSLVGSRETQYF TGTGCCAGCAGCTTGGTGGGTAGCAGAGAGACCCAGTACTTC TRBV5-4 14 - few TRBJ2-5
CASTRLAGDVGELFF TGTGCCAGCACCCGACTAGCGGGGGACGTCGGGGAGCTGTTTTTT TRBV2 15 TRBD2 - TRBJ2-2
CATSDYPLQGAIPGANVLTF TGTGCCACCAGTGACTACCCCTTACAGGGGGCGATACCTGGGGCCAACGTCCTGACTTTC TRBV24-1 20 TRBD1 - TRBJ2-6
CASSPPARGPTDTQYF TGTGCCAGCAGTCCCCCGGCCAGGGGGCCCACAGATACGCAGTATTTT TRBV27 16 TRBD1 - TRBJ2-3
CAISEDRGSTGNTIYF TGTGCCATCAGTGAGGATCGGGGGTCCACTGGAAACACCATATATTTT TRBV10-3 16 - - TRBJ1-3
CASRVVNSPLHF TGTGCCAGTCGCGTCGTCAATTCACCCCTCCACTTT TRBV2 12 - - TRBJ1-6
CASSPPAPHSGYTF TGTGCCAGCTCACCACCGGCTCCGCATTCGGGCTACACCTTC TRBV18 14 - - TRBJ1-2
CASSLEPGRFEQFF TGCGCCAGCAGCTTGGAACCAGGGCGCTTTGAGCAGTTCTTC TRBV5-1 14 - - TRBJ2-1
CASSPYRQGSQETQYF TGTGCCAGCAGCCCCTACCGACAGGGTAGCCAAGAGACCCAGTACTTC TRBV7-6 16 TRBD1 once TRBJ2-5
CASRAQGFSEKLFF TGTGCCAGCAGGGCACAGGGGTTCAGTGAAAAACTGTTTTTT TRBV6-5 14 TRBD1 - TRBJ1-4
CASSLRGDSYEQYF TGTGCCAGCTCGCTGCGGGGAGACTCCTACGAGCAGTACTTC TRBV27 14 - few TRBJ2-7
CASSTQGLTEAFF TGTGCCAGCAGTACCCAGGGATTGACTGAAGCTTTCTTT TRBV6-5 13 - - TRBJ1-1
CASSPTWTGGDYGYTF TGTGCCAGCAGCCCTACCTGGACAGGGGGCGACTATGGCTACACCTTC TRBV14 16 TRBD1 once TRBJ1-2
CASSQDRRDTEAFF TGTGCCAGCTCACAGGACAGAAGGGACACTGAAGCTTTCTTT TRBV18 14 - - TRBJ1-1
CASSLDVGGRNTGELFF TGCGCCAGCAGCTTGGACGTTGGAGGGCGGAACACCGGGGAGCTGTTTTTT TRBV5-1 17 - - TRBJ2-2
CASSRGGRGVGELFF TGTGCCAGCAGTCGGGGCGGGCGGGGAGTCGGGGAGCTGTTTTTT TRBV11-3 15 - - TRBJ2-2
CASSFPGDTQYF TGTGCCAGCAGCTTCCCCGGGGATACGCAGTATTTT TRBV5-8 12 - - TRBJ2-3
CASAAGGYNSPLHF TGTGCCAGCGCCGCAGGGGGCTATAATTCACCCCTCCACTTT TRBV6-5 14 TRBD1 - TRBJ1-6
CASSPTPGVERETQYF TGTGCCAGCTCACCAACCCCAGGGGTGGAACGAGAGACCCAGTACTTC TRBV18 16 - once TRBJ2-5
CASSLAPGTSGRLFNEQFF TGTGCCAGCAGCTTAGCTCCAGGGACTAGCGGACGTTTGTTCAATGAGCAGTTCTTC TRBV11-1 19 TRBD2 - TRBJ2-1
CAWSLQGNEQFF TGTGCCTGGAGCCTACAGGGGAATGAGCAGTTCTTC TRBV30 12 TRBD1 - TRBJ2-1
CAWGGTGLSTDTQYF TGTGCCTGGGGTGGGACAGGCCTATCCACAGATACGCAGTATTTT TRBV30 15 TRBD1 - TRBJ2-3
CASSQDPREYQQFF TGTGCCAGCAGCCAAGATCCTAGGGAGTATCAGCAGTTCTTC TRBV3-1/TRBV3-2 14 - - TRBJ2-1
CASIWTSGNEQFF TGCGCCAGCATTTGGACTAGCGGGAATGAGCAGTTCTTC TRBV4-1 13 TRBD2 once TRBJ2-1
CSASQDRGRRPETQYF TGCAGTGCTAGTCAGGACAGGGGGCGCCGGCCGGAGACCCAGTACTTC TRBV20-1 16 TRBD1 - TRBJ2-5
CASSHGVVRGNTEAFF TGCGCCAGCAGCCACGGTGTGGTCAGGGGGAACACTGAAGCTTTCTTT TRBV4-1 16 - few TRBJ1-1
CASSHVAGGSTGELFF TGTGCCAGCAGCCATGTAGCGGGGGGCAGCACCGGGGAGCTGTTTTTT TRBV3-1/TRBV3-2 16 TRBD2 - TRBJ2-2
CASSPELNEKLFF TGTGCCAGCAGTCCCGAGCTAAATGAAAAACTGTTTTTT TRBV19 13 - few TRBJ1-4